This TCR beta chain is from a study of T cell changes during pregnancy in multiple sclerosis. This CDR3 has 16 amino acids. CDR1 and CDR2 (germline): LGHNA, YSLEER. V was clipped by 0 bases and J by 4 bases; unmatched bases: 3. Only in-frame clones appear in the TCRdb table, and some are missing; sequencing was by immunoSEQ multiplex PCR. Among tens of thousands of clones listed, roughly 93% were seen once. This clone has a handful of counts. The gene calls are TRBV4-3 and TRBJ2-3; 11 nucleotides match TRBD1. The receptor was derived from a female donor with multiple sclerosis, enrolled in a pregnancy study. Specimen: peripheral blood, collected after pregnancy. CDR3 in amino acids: CASSQDWGQGADTQYF. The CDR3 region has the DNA TGCGCCAGCAGCCAAGATTGGGGACAGGGGGCAGATACGCAGTATTTT.